Sequencing of this T cell receptor beta chain was carried out in a study of response to subunit inactivated influenza vaccine. General study results and limits: Each seasonal influenza vaccination, the authors suggested, recruits few new T cells.

TCRdb redid the calling of the RT-PCR reads with MiXCR, one entry per CDR3 protein. The sample consists of about 500,000 distinct CDR3 sequences, approximately 6.9% of them appearing once. This clonotype was counted many times. Its antigen is unidentified. Trimming removed 5 bases from V and 2 bases from J, with 11 bases in between. CDR3 length: 14 amino acids. CDR1 is SGHRS and CDR2 is YFSETQ in the germline V gene. The receptor comes from a man between 50 and 69 years old who received an inactivated influenza vaccine. The sample in question was PBMCs from blood, obtained approximately 25 months after vaccination. This chain joins TRBV5-1 and TRBJ1-3; D is undetermined. The CDR3 spells CASRPQAAGNTIYF. In DNA, the CDR3 is TGCGCCAGCAGGCCACAAGCTGCTGGAAACACCATATATTTT.